One and the same sample provided the 5 T cell receptor beta chains below, sequenced in a study of beta chain features in type 1 diabetes. Expressed TCRB transcripts were sequenced because the isolated RNA had all been reverse transcribed beforehand. The method was immunoSEQ multiplex PCR; TCRdb's version includes in-frame clones alone and lacks a portion of them. The profile shows hundreds of thousands of clones, 15% to 18% of them singletons. Specimen: naive CD4+ T cells from blood. The receptors derive from a man younger than 30 in good health.

The table lists this clone with a few counts. The chain joins TRBV11-2 to TRBJ1-5; D not resolved. Trimming removed 2 bases from V and 1 base from J, with 9 bases in between. Germline CDR1 reads SGHAT; CDR2 reads FQNNGV. There are 15 residues in the CDR3. The CDR3 DNA sequence: TGTGCCAGCAGCTTACAAGGGTTGAGCAATCAGCCCCAGCATTTT. Amino acid sequence: CASSLQGLSNQPQHF.

This clone occurred a few times. The chain is built from TRBV19 and TRBJ2-7; 9 nucleotides line up with TRBD1. Germline V gives CDR1 LNHDA, CDR2 SQIVND (reference sequence). The CDR3 has 13 amino acids. The trim removed 9 bases at V and 3 bases at J, leaving 6 bases unmatched. The CDR3 DNA reads as TGTGCCAGCAAAGGGACAGGGTTCTACGAGCAGTACTTC. It yields the protein CASKGTGFYEQYF.

V and J are TRBV27 and TRBJ2-7, with 10 bases identical to TRBD2. The CDR3 length is 16 residues. Trimming removed 0 bases from V and 3 bases from J; junction bases left unmatched: 5. CDR1 and CDR2 (germline): MNHEY, SMNVEV (reference sequence). This chain's CDR3 is CASSLSSGRALYEQYF. As DNA, the CDR3 is TGTGCCAGCAGTTTATCCAGCGGGAGGGCCCTCTACGAGCAGTACTTC.

V is TRBV5-1 and J is TRBJ2-5; no clear D. V lost 5 bases to trimming and J lost 5 bases, with 16 bases between them. This CDR3 has 14 amino acids. Germline loops: CDR1 SGHRS, CDR2 YFSETQ. The CDR3 DNA follows: TGCGCCAGCAGTCCCCAAGGGTCTCGGGAGACCCAGTACTTC. This gives the protein CASSPQGSRETQYF.

The chain uses TRBV10-2 and TRBJ2-5; D is possibly TRBD1 (5 bases). The germline V and J ends were trimmed by 9 bases and 1 base, with 24 bases remaining between them. Germline V CDR1 and CDR2: WSHSY, SAAADI. The CDR3 is 17 residues long. As DNA, the CDR3 is TGCGCCAGATCCTGCGGTGGGTTCCTCCAGGGCCAAGAGACCCAGTACTTC. Its translation is CARSCGGFLQGQETQYF.